These 28 T cell receptor beta chains were sequenced from one sample in a study of T cells in Graves' hyperthyroidism and ophthalmopathy. Amplification targeted TCR beta CDR3 regions from RNA transcripts. Using the HTBI primer set, a first-round RT-PCR was run on the TCR CDR3. In TCRdb, the multiplex PCR reads were re-called with MiXCR into one record per CDR3 protein. Among approximately 520,000 distinct CDR3 sequences listed, 20% were seen once. Sequencing was carried out using blood. These receptors originate from a man aged 18 to 29 with Graves' hyperthyroidism.

The V and J genes are TRBV6-2 or TRBV6-3 and TRBJ2-5; 11 bases fit TRBD2. In germline, CDR1 is MNHEY, CDR2 SVGEGT. V shed 5 bases, J shed 6 bases, and the junction held 5 bases outside the gene matches. The CDR3 has 14 residues. The DNA of the CDR3 is TGTGCCAGCAGTAAGACTAGCGGGACAAAGACCCAGTACTTC. Translation gives CASSKTSGTKTQYF.

This clonotype was seen many times. This chain joins TRBV28 and TRBJ1-1; tentative D call: TRBD1 (5 bases). Trimming left V 6 bases short and J 4 bases short, with 15 bases between. The germline gives CDR1 MDHEN, CDR2 SYDVKM. The CDR3 consists of 14 residues. The CDR3 is CASSPGGWPTEAFF. CDR3 in DNA: TGTGCCAGCAGCCCCGGGGGGTGGCCCACTGAAGCTTTCTTT.

This clonotype has only a few counts. The chain has TRBV5-1 and TRBJ2-7; D call uncertain. The germline CDR1 and CDR2 sequences are SGHRS and YFSETQ. With 5 bases removed from V and 1 base from J, the gap between germline ends came to 19 bases. This CDR3 is built from 16 residues. For the CDR3, the DNA is TGCGCCAGCAGTTCGGGCAGCAACTACGTATCCTACGAGCAGTACTTC. Its protein product is CASSSGSNYVSYEQYF.

The CDR3 sequence is CASSSRGRTYEQYF. DNA of the CDR3: TGTGCCAGCAGCTCTAGGGGGCGGACCTACGAGCAGTACTTC. The J gene is TRBJ2-7, the V gene TRBV5-8; 7 bases match TRBD1. V shed 3 bases, J shed 2 bases, and the junction held 5 bases outside the gene matches. CDR1 is SGHTS, CDR2 YDEGEE, per germline. This CDR3 is built from 14 residues.

The sample holds many counts of this clonotype. V is TRBV28 and J is TRBJ2-7; 9 bases are a match to TRBD1. CDR1 and CDR2 (germline): MDHEN, SYDVKM. CDR3 length: 14 amino acids. With V trimmed by 4 bases and J by 12 bases, 13 bases remained unmatched. Here the CDR3 DNA reads TGTGCCAGCAGTTCATACCGGGACAGGGAGAGACGGTACTTC. Translation: CASSSYRDRERRYF.

The chain joins TRBV7-3 to TRBJ2-3, with D possibly TRBD2 on 5 matching bases. Germline lookup yields CDR1 SGHTA and CDR2 FQGTGA. CDR3 size: 14 residues. Deletions cut 0 bases from V and 1 base from J, with 5 bases between. CDR3 nucleotides: TGTGCCAGCAGCTTAACTAGCGGCACAGATACGCAGTATTTT. Translation: CASSLTSGTDTQYF. Full variable domain (remainder filled in from reference TRBV7-3 and TRBJ2-3): GAGVSQTPSNKVTEKGKYVELRCDPISGHTALYWYRQSLGQGPEFLIYFQGTGAADDSGLPNDRFFAVRPEGSVSTLKIQRTERGDSAVYLCASSLTSGTDTQYFGPGTRLTVL.

This clonotype was counted between two and nine times. This chain joins TRBV25-1 and TRBJ2-7; D not certain. In germline, CDR1 is MGHDK, CDR2 SYGVNS. This CDR3 has 13 residues. The V and J ends lost 4 bases and 1 base respectively, with 8 bases between them. The CDR3 nucleotides are TGTGCCAGCAGTGGCTCCGCTTCCTACGAGCAGTACTTC. It is translated as CASSGSASYEQYF.

This clonotype occurred many times. The chain combines TRBV30 with TRBJ1-1, with D perhaps TRBD1 (6 bases). Germline CDR1 GTSNPN, CDR2 SVGIG (reference sequence). The CDR3 loop spans 10 amino acids. Trimming cost V 4 bases and J 10 bases, with 10 bases left between them. CDR3 sequence: CAWIGGRAFF. As DNA, the CDR3 is TGTGCCTGGATTGGGGGGCGAGCTTTCTTT.

This clonotype was found many times. The chain couples TRBV29-1 to TRBJ1-2; D not resolved. The germline gives CDR1 SQVTM, CDR2 ANQGSEA. The length of the CDR3 is 13 residues. V shed 8 bases and J shed 6 bases, with 19 bases lying between them. In nucleotides, the CDR3 is TGCAGCTATCAGAGAAATTATGGTGATGGCTACACCTTC. It encodes CSYQRNYGDGYTF.

This clonotype occurred many times. The V gene is TRBV20-1, the J gene TRBJ1-1; 7 bases agree with TRBD1. From germline, CDR1 is DFQATT and CDR2 SNEGSKA (reference sequence). The J segment lost 7 bases and the V segment lost 3 bases, leaving 17 bases of the junction unmatched. The CDR3 runs 16 residues. The CDR3 is CSAREVAYTGTDEAFF. The CDR3 nucleotides read TGCAGTGCTAGGGAGGTGGCTTATACCGGGACAGATGAAGCTTTCTTT.

This clonotype was picked up many times. The V and J genes are TRBV7-2 and TRBJ1-2, with 9 bases fitting TRBD1. The CDR3 covers 14 residues. Germline CDR1 reads SGHTA; CDR2 reads FQGNSA. Germline trimming cut 7 bases from V and 4 bases from J; bases unmatched to any gene: 7. The CDR3 region has the DNA TGTGCCAGCACCCCCGGACAGGGGACCTATGGCTACACCTTC. Translated: CASTPGQGTYGYTF.

This clonotype was seen at least ten times. The rearrangement uses TRBV25-1 and TRBJ1-5; possible D gene TRBD1, 6 bases. The CDR3 consists of 14 residues. Germline-derived CDR1 and CDR2 are MGHDK and SYGVNS. Between the trimmed V and J ends, which lost 2 bases and 1 base, there was a span of 6 bases. The DNA for the CDR3 is TGTGCCAGCAGTGAAGACAGGAGCAATCAGCCCCAGCATTTT. It specifies CASSEDRSNQPQHF.

This clonotype has just a few counts. The chain uses TRBV5-1 and TRBJ2-5; TRBD2 matches 9 bases. V gave up 3 bases and J gave up 5 bases; unmatched junction bases: 8. This CDR3 contains 15 residues. Germline CDR1 is SGHRS and CDR2 is YFSETQ. The CDR3 sequence is CASSSRGGAGETQYF. The CDR3 DNA sequence: TGCGCCAGCAGCTCCCGCGGGGGGGCCGGGGAGACCCAGTACTTC.

This clonotype was recorded at least ten times. The V gene is TRBV11-2, the J gene TRBJ1-5; D is possibly TRBD1 (6 bases). CDR1 SGHAT and CDR2 FQNNGV come from the germline V gene. The CDR3 has 16 amino acids. The CDR3 protein is CAHRGLPQGRDQPQHF. CDR3 in DNA: TGTGCTCACCGAGGCCTTCCACAGGGAAGGGACCAGCCCCAGCATTTT.

This clonotype was recorded at least ten times. The genes are TRBV6-5 and TRBJ2-2; 9 positions match TRBD1. Looked up from germline, CDR1 is MNHEY and CDR2 is SVGAGI. Trimming cost V 2 bases and J 4 bases; bases outside gene matches: 2. The CDR3 spans 15 residues. This chain's CDR3 is CASSYTGGFTGELFF. The DNA of the CDR3 is TGTGCCAGCAGTTACACAGGGGGCTTCACCGGGGAGCTGTTTTTT.

Only a few counts were recorded for this clonotype. V is TRBV19 and J is TRBJ1-4, with TRBD1 matching 8 bases. J lost 12 bases, V lost 8 bases, and 8 bases had no gene match. The germline CDR1 and CDR2 sequences are LNHDA and SQIVND (reference sequence). The CDR3 consists of 12 residues. This CDR3 is CASRTGHEELFF. The CDR3 DNA follows: TGTGCCAGTCGGACAGGGCATGAGGAACTGTTTTTT.

The V gene is TRBV12-3 or TRBV12-4, the J gene TRBJ2-5, with 9 positions matching TRBD1. The CDR3 has 13 residues. J lost 4 bases, V lost 7 bases, and 4 bases had no gene match. The CDR3 DNA is TGTGCCAGCACCTCGACAGGGGGAGAGACCCAGTACTTC. This sequence encodes CASTSTGGETQYF.

This clonotype was seen a handful of times. This rearrangement joins TRBV6-1 to TRBJ2-7; no firm D call. Germline CDR1 reads MNHNS; CDR2 reads SASEGT. The ends were cut back, 7 bases at V and 5 bases at J, with 18 bases in the middle. The CDR3 is 14 residues long. CDR3 bases: TGTGCCAGCACCCGGACCCTCAACGGACACGAGCAGTACTTC. Translating it yields CASTRTLNGHEQYF.

At least ten counts were recorded for this clonotype. The limits of the CDR3 on the DNA are not certain, so only TCRdb's listed CDR3 is given. The chain carries TRBV6-5 and TRBJ1-1. CDR1 is MNHEY, CDR2 SVGAGI, per germline. The length of the CDR3 is 14 amino acids, counting both ends. The CDR3 region is CASILGEGYTEAFF.

This clonotype was seen at least ten times. The chain employs TRBV28 and TRBJ1-1; D possibly corresponds to TRBD1 (5 bases). The length of the CDR3 is 15 residues. The V and J ends lost 5 bases and 0 bases respectively, with 13 bases between them. CDR1 is MDHEN, CDR2 SYDVKM, per germline. The CDR3 protein is CASSPLGEMNTEAFF. In nucleotides, the CDR3 is TGTGCCAGCAGTCCTCTAGGGGAGATGAACACTGAAGCTTTCTTT.

The rearrangement links TRBV20-1 to TRBJ2-7; D gene ambiguous. CDR3 length: 14 residues. The germline V and J ends were trimmed by 4 bases and 5 bases, with 18 bases remaining between them. Germline CDR1 is DFQATT and CDR2 is SNEGSKA (reference sequence). The CDR3: CSAIRRRSFHEQYF. The DNA for the CDR3 is TGCAGTGCTATACGAAGACGGTCTTTCCACGAGCAGTACTTC.

This clonotype was picked up many times. The chain combines TRBV30 with TRBJ2-7; weak D call: TRBD1 (6 bases). The ends were cut back, 4 bases at V and 5 bases at J, with 9 bases in the middle. CDR3 length: 11 residues. Per the germline V gene, CDR1 is GTSNPN and CDR2 is SVGIG (reference sequence). The CDR3 loop is CAWNRANEQYF. The CDR3 DNA reads TGTGCCTGGAACAGGGCGAACGAGCAGTACTTC.

This clonotype was detected only a few times. The chain employs TRBV7-6 and TRBJ2-7, with 7 bases identical to TRBD1. V shed 1 base and J 4 bases; nucleotides not matched to a gene: 7. Germline V CDR1 and CDR2: SGHVS, FNYEAQ. The CDR3 is 15 residues long. Here the CDR3 reads CASSLEQGVWYEQYF. The CDR3 coding sequence is TGTGCCAGCAGCTTAGAGCAGGGGGTTTGGTACGAGCAGTACTTC.

CDR3 residues: CASSPFSWKGHGYTF. In DNA form, the CDR3 reads TGTGCCAGCAGCCCCTTTAGCTGGAAGGGACACGGCTACACCTTC. V usage is TRBV3-1 and J usage is TRBJ1-2; possibly TRBD1 for D (6 bases). This CDR3 region has 15 residues. Germline V gene sequence: CDR1 LGHDT, CDR2 YNNKEL (reference sequence). V dropped 4 bases and J dropped 8 bases, with 20 bases sitting between them.

This clonotype was observed many times. Here the CDR3 reads CASRAVGYGYTF. The DNA of the CDR3 is TGTGCCAGCAGAGCCGTGGGCTATGGCTACACCTTC. This chain connects TRBV28 to TRBJ1-2; D is undetermined. CDR1 is MDHEN, CDR2 SYDVKM, per germline. Trimming cost V 6 bases and J 4 bases, with 9 bases left between them. The CDR3 is made up of 12 amino acids.

This chain uses TRBV19 with TRBJ1-5; 10 bases match TRBD1. The germline V gene has CDR1 LNHDA and CDR2 SQIVND (reference sequence). V lost 4 bases, J lost 7 bases, and 13 bases stayed unmatched. The CDR3 has 17 residues. CDR3 DNA sequence: TGTGCCAGTAGTAAACCCGGGACAGGGGTTTCAGGGCAGCCCCAGCATTTT. This translates into CASSKPGTGVSGQPQHF.

This clonotype has ten or more counts. The chain combines TRBV14 with TRBJ2-5; no definite D call. Germline V gene data show CDR1 as SGHDN and CDR2 as FVKESK. Trimming removed 4 bases from V and 2 bases from J, with 8 bases in between. The CDR3 is 13 residues long. The CDR3 sequence is CASSRWGQETQYF. In DNA, the CDR3 is TGTGCCAGCAGCCGGTGGGGTCAAGAGACCCAGTACTTC.

This clonotype came up many times. In DNA, the CDR3 is TGCAGTGCTACCCCGCCCAGGGGGCAAGAGACCCAGTACTTC. Its translation is CSATPPRGQETQYF. The chain joins TRBV20-1 to TRBJ2-5, with 7 bases lining up with TRBD1. Germline V gene data show CDR1 as DFQATT and CDR2 as SNEGSKA (reference sequence). This CDR3 spans 14 amino acids. Unmatched junction bases numbered 7, after V lost 4 bases and J lost 2 bases.